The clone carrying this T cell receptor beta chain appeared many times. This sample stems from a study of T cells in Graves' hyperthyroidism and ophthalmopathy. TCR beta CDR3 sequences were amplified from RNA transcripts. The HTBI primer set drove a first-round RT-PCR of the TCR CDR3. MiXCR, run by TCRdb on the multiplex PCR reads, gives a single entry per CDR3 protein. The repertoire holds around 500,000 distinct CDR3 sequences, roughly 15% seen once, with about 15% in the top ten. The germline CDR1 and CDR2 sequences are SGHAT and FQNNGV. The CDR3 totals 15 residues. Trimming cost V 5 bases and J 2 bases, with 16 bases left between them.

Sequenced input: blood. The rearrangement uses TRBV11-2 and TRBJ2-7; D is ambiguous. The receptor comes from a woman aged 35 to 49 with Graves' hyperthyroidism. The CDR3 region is CASSQTDNVPYEQYF. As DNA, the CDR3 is TGTGCCAGCAGCCAAACCGATAACGTCCCCTACGAGCAGTACTTC. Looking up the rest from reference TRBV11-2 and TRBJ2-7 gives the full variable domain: EAGVAQSPRYKIIEKRQSVAFWCNPISGHATLYWYQQILGQGPKLLIQFQNNGVVDDSQLPKDRFSAERLKGVDSTLKIQPAKLEDSAVYLCASSQTDNVPYEQYFGPGTRLTVT.